The 21 T cell receptor beta chains listed next were all sequenced from one sample in a study of CD8 T cells in ankylosing spondylitis. Study-wide findings and caveats: Characteristic, it appeared, of ankylosing spondylitis blood was a TCR beta motif of roughly eight highly homologous variants.

Antigens for these TCRs are unknown. Each CDR3 protein gets one entry after TCRdb re-called the 5' RACE reads with MiXCR. Found here are about 210,000 distinct CDR3 sequences, around 6.6% of them singletons; the top ten hold approximately 15%. The sample comprised blood, either unsorted or a sorted T cell fraction (not recorded which). These receptors were collected from a male donor with ankylosing spondylitis.

This clonotype was picked up many times. V usage is TRBV6-1 and J usage is TRBJ2-7; 9 positions agree with TRBD1. V shed 3 bases and J 4 bases; nucleotides not matched to a gene: 16. Germline V gene data show CDR1 as MNHNS and CDR2 as SASEGT. The CDR3 length is 18 residues. This CDR3 is CASSDWDRVLAPSYEQYF. CDR3 DNA sequence: TGTGCCAGCAGTGATTGGGACAGGGTATTAGCGCCCTCATACGAGCAGTACTTC.

This clonotype was seen ten or more times. This chain links TRBV20-1 with TRBJ1-2; no firm D call. V shed 6 bases and J shed 0 bases, with 11 bases lying between them. CDR1 is DFQATT, CDR2 SNEGSKA, per germline (reference sequence). The CDR3 runs to 13 residues. The CDR3 DNA sequence: TGCAGTGCACCCGGGCTGACTAACTATGGCTACACCTTC. Protein sequence: CSAPGLTNYGYTF.

This clonotype has a count of ten or more. The rearrangement links TRBV4-3 to TRBJ2-1, with D possibly being TRBD1 (6 bases). This CDR3 comprises 13 residues. V was cut by 4 bases and J by 6 bases, with 10 bases left in between. Germline assignment: CDR1 LGHNA and CDR2 YSLEER. CDR3: CASSPGRGNEQFF. CDR3 nucleotides: TGCGCCAGCAGCCCGGGCAGGGGCAATGAGCAGTTCTTC.

The chain joins TRBV6-1 to TRBJ2-3; D remains ambiguous. CDR3 length: 14 amino acids. Trimming removed 3 bases from V and 4 bases from J, with 11 bases in between. Germline CDR1 is MNHNS and CDR2 is SASEGT. CDR3 loop: CASSDGVAPDTQYF. The CDR3 bases are TGTGCCAGCAGTGATGGGGTTGCGCCAGATACGCAGTATTTT.

The chain carries TRBV5-1 and TRBJ2-7; 13 positions agree with TRBD2. CDR1 SGHRS and CDR2 YFSETQ come from the germline V gene. Trimming cost V 4 bases and J 1 base; bases outside gene matches: 11. The CDR3 loop spans 18 amino acids. The CDR3 here is CASSTGLAGALKSYEQYF. The CDR3 nucleotides are TGCGCCAGCAGCACCGGACTAGCGGGGGCCCTCAAGTCCTACGAGCAGTACTTC.

This clonotype was picked up many times. CDR3 nucleotides: TGTGCCAGCAGCCCTGTCCGGGACATCTTCGGGGAGACCCAGTACTTC. Encoded protein: CASSPVRDIFGETQYF. The chain uses TRBV7-8 and TRBJ2-5; a weak D match, TRBD1 (6 bases). There are 16 residues in the CDR3. CDR1 is SGHVS and CDR2 is FQNEAQ in the germline V gene. The V end lost 5 bases, the J end lost 5 bases, and 21 bases lay between the germline ends. Together with reference TRBV7-8 and TRBJ2-5, the CDR3 gives the full variable domain: GAGVSQSPRYKVAKRGQDVALRCDPISGHVSLFWYQQALGQGPEFLTYFQNEAQLDKSGLPSDRFFAERPEGSVSTLKIQRTQQEDSAVYLCASSPVRDIFGETQYFGPGTRLLVL.

This clonotype has more than one count but fewer than ten. This sequence joins TRBV6-1 and TRBJ2-7; 15 bases are shared with TRBD2. Germline lookup yields CDR1 MNHNS and CDR2 SASEGT. The CDR3 is 14 amino acids. Trimming at V came to 10 bases and at J to 8 bases, leaving 9 bases not matched to a gene. The CDR3 coding sequence is TGTGCCATCTTCGGACTAGCGGGAGGGGAGAAGCAGTACTTC. Translating gives CAIFGLAGGEKQYF.

This clonotype has only a few counts. This chain joins TRBV12-3 or TRBV12-4 and TRBJ2-2, with TRBD1 matching over 8 bases. The ends lost 4 bases at V and 9 bases at J; junction bases unmatched: 1. The CDR3 is 12 amino acids. This CDR3 is CASSSGGRELFF. CDR3 DNA: TGTGCCAGCAGTTCAGGGGGCCGGGAGCTGTTTTTT.

Many counts were recorded for this clonotype. V is TRBV7-9 and J is TRBJ1-2, with TRBD1 matching over 7 bases. CDR1 is SEHNR, CDR2 FQNEAQ, per germline (reference sequence). With V trimmed by 3 bases and J by 4 bases, 5 bases remained unmatched. The CDR3 loop spans 14 amino acids. CDR3 DNA sequence: TGTGCCAGCAGCTTTTCGGGACAGATCTATGGCTACACCTTC. This gives the protein CASSFSGQIYGYTF.

This clonotype was observed a few times. The chain joins TRBV4-2 to TRBJ2-3; TRBD2 matches at 13 bases. J lost 5 bases, V lost 4 bases, and 9 bases had no gene match. There are 17 residues in the CDR3. CDR1 and CDR2 from the germline V gene are LGHNA and YNFKEQ. DNA for the CDR3: TGTGCCAGCAGCCCTCGGACTAGCGGGAGAGGGGGAGATACGCAGTATTTT. Amino acid sequence: CASSPRTSGRGGDTQYF.

There are many counts of this clonotype. The chain has TRBV12-3 or TRBV12-4 and TRBJ1-2; D gene ambiguous. Trimming cost V 5 bases and J 14 bases, with 15 bases left between them. This CDR3 contains 11 residues. The CDR3 sequence is CASSAGVEVTF. In DNA form, the CDR3 reads TGTGCCAGCAGTGCCGGGGTGGAGGTTACCTTC.

The table lists this clonotype with many counts. The J gene is TRBJ1-1, the V gene TRBV6-1; D gene uncertain. The CDR3 covers 13 residues. V was pared by 7 bases and J by 5 bases, with 14 bases between. From germline, CDR1 is MNHNS and CDR2 SASEGT. The CDR3 sequence is CASTSLGWTEAFF. CDR3 nucleotides: TGTGCCAGCACCTCTCTTGGGTGGACTGAAGCTTTCTTT.

This clonotype has at least ten counts. The chain uses TRBV2 and TRBJ2-1; weak D call: TRBD2 (5 bases). V was cut by 4 bases and J by 0 bases, with 10 bases left in between. The CDR3 has 15 amino acids. Germline CDR1 reads SNHLY; CDR2 reads FYNNEI. The CDR3 region is CASSVWRSSYNEQFF. DNA of the CDR3: TGTGCCAGCAGTGTTTGGAGGAGCTCCTACAATGAGCAGTTCTTC.

The genes are TRBV20-1 and TRBJ2-4; D remains unclear. Germline lookup yields CDR1 DFQATT and CDR2 SNEGSKA (reference sequence). The CDR3 is 17 amino acids. The germline V and J ends were trimmed by 3 bases and 2 bases, with 20 bases remaining between them. In DNA form, the CDR3 reads TGCAGTGCTAGCCCCGACCGTAGCCGGTGGACCAAAAACATTCAGTACTTC. Translated, it gives CSASPDRSRWTKNIQYF.

The chain recombines TRBV19 with TRBJ2-5, with D perhaps matching TRBD2 (5 bases). The CDR3 loop spans 16 amino acids. Germline V CDR1 and CDR2: LNHDA, SQIVND (reference sequence). Trimming left V 0 bases short and J 5 bases short, with 16 bases between. The CDR3 reads CASSIDHGAPGETQYF. The CDR3 DNA is TGTGCCAGTAGTATAGATCATGGAGCGCCGGGGGAGACCCAGTACTTC.

This clonotype has just a few counts. The CDR3 region is CAVRLADTQYF. DNA for the CDR3: TGTGCCGTAAGGCTCGCAGATACGCAGTATTTT. The rearrangement joins TRBV27 to TRBJ2-3; D is ambiguous. V was clipped by 11 bases and J by 4 bases, with 10 bases between them. Per the germline V gene, CDR1 is MNHEY and CDR2 is SMNVEV (reference sequence). CDR3 size: 11 residues.

This chain uses TRBV18 with TRBJ2-1, with a possible D match to TRBD1 (6 bases). The germline V gene has CDR1 KGHSH and CDR2 LQKENI. V lost 6 bases, J lost 8 bases, and 17 bases lay in between. The CDR3 contains 14 residues. The chain's CDR3 is CASSPIIRTDEQFF. In nucleotides, the CDR3 is TGTGCCAGCTCTCCCATAATTCGGACAGATGAGCAGTTCTTC.

This clonotype was picked up many times. The genes are TRBV12-3 or TRBV12-4 and TRBJ2-7; 7 positions match TRBD1. The junction had 4 bases not matched to a gene; V was cut back by 4 bases and J by 7 bases. CDR3 length: 12 residues. The CDR3 DNA sequence: TGTGCCAGCAGTTCGACAGGGTCGGAGCAGTACTTC. Protein product: CASSSTGSEQYF.

This clonotype was seen repeatedly, ten times or more. The chain has TRBV6-1 and TRBJ2-1; 10 bases fit TRBD2. The CDR3 has 12 residues. Germline V gives CDR1 MNHNS, CDR2 SASEGT. V shed 8 bases, J shed 6 bases, and the junction held 1 base outside the gene matches. Here the CDR3 reads CASASGGNEQFF. DNA for the CDR3: TGTGCCAGCGCTAGCGGGGGCAATGAGCAGTTCTTC.

This clonotype was counted only a few times. This chain joins TRBV24-1 and TRBJ2-1; TRBD2 matches 11 bases. The CDR3 runs 17 residues. Germline trimming cut 5 bases from V and 5 bases from J; bases unmatched to any gene: 10. Germline CDR1 reads KGHDR; CDR2 reads SFDVKD. The CDR3 spells CATSVRRGLAGDNEQFF. The CDR3 coding sequence is TGTGCCACCAGTGTTCGGCGAGGACTAGCGGGTGACAATGAGCAGTTCTTC.

This clonotype was recorded many times. The chain recombines TRBV4-3 with TRBJ2-7; no firm D call. The CDR3 has 13 residues. V gave up 1 base and J gave up 3 bases, with 7 bases separating them. Germline CDR1 LGHNA, CDR2 YSLEER. CDR3 nucleotides: TGCGCCAGCAGCCAAGCTCGGCTCTACGAGCAGTACTTC. Translated, it gives CASSQARLYEQYF.